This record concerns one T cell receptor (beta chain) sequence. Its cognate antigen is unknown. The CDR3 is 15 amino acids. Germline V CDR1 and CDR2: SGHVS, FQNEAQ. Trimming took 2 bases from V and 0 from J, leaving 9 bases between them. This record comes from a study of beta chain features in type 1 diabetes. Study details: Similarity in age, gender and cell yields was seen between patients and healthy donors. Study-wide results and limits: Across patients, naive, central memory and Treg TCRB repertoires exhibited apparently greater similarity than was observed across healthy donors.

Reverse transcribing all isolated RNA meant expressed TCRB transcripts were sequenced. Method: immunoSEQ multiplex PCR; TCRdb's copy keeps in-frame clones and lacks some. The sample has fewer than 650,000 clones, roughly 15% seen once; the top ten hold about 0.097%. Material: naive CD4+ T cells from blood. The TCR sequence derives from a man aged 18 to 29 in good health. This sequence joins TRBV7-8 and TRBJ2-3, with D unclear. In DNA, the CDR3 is TGTGCCAGCAGCTTATATCACAGTAGCACAGATACGCAGTATTTT. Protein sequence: CASSLYHSSTDTQYF.